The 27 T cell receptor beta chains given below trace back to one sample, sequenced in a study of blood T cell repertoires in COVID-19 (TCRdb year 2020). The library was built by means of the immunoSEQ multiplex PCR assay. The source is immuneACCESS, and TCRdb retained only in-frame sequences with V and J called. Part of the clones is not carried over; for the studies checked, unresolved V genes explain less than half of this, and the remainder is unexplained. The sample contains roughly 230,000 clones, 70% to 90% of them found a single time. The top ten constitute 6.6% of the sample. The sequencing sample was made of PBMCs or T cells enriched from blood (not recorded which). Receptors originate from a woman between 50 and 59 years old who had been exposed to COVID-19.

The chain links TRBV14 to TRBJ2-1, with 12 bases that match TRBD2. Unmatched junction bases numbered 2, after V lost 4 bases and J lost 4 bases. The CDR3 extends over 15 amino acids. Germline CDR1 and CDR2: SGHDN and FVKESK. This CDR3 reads CASSRTSGEYNEQFF. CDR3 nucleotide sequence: TGTGCCAGCAGCCGGACTAGCGGGGAGTACAATGAGCAGTTCTTC.

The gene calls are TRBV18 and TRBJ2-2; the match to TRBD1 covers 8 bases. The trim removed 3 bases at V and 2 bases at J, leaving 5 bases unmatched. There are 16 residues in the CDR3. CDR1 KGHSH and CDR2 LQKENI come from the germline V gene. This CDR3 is CASSPGTGLNTGELFF. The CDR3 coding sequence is TGTGCCAGCTCACCGGGGACAGGCCTCAACACCGGGGAGCTGTTTTTT.

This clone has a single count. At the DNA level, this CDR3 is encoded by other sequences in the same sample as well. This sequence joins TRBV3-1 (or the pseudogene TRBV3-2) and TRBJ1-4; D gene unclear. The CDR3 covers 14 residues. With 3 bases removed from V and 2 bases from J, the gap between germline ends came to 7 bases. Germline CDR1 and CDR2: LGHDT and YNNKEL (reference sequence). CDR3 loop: CASSHGGTNEKLFF. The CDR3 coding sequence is TGTGCCAGCAGCCACGGAGGGACTAATGAAAAACTGTTTTTT.

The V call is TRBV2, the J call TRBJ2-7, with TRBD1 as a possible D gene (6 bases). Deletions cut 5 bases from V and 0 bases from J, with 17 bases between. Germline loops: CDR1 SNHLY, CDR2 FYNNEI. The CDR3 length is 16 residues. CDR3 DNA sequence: TGTGCCAGCAGTAGAGAGACAGGCCTTAGCTCCTACGAGCAGTACTTC. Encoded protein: CASSRETGLSSYEQYF.

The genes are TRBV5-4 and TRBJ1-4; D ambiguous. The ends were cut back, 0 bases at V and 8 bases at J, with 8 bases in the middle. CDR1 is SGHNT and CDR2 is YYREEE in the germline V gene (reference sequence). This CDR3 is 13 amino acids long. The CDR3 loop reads CASSLGPVEKLFF. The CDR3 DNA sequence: TGTGCCAGCAGCTTGGGGCCTGTCGAAAAACTGTTTTTT.

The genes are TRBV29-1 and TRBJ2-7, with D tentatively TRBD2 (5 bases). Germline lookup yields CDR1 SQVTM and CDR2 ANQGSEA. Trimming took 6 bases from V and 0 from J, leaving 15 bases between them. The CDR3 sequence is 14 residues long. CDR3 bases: TGCAGCGTAGCTCGGACGGGGAGCTCCTACGAGCAGTACTTC. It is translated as CSVARTGSSYEQYF.

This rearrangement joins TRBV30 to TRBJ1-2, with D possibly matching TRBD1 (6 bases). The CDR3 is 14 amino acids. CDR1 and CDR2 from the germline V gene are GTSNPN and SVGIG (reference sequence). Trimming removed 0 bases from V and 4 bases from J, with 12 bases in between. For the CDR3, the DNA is TGTGCCTGGAGTGTGGGGGACAAATCCTATGGCTACACCTTC. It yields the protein CAWSVGDKSYGYTF.

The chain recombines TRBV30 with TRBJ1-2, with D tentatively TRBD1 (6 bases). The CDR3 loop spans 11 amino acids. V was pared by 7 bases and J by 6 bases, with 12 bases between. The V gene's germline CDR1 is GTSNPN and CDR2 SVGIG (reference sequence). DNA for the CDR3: TGTGCCTCTATAAAGGGGGATGGCTACACCTTC. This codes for CASIKGDGYTF. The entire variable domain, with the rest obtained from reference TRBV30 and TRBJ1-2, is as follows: SQTIHQWPATLVQPVGSPLSLECTVEGTSNPNLYWYRQAAGRGLQLLFYSVGIGQISSEVPQNLSASRPQDRQFILSSKKLLLSDSGFYLCASIKGDGYTFGSGTRLTVV.

The CDR3: CASSLSVTGGTEAFF. DNA for the CDR3: TGTGCCAGCAGTTTATCGGTGACAGGGGGCACTGAAGCTTTCTTT. The chain joins TRBV27 to TRBJ1-1; 9 bases agree with TRBD1. Germline values: CDR1 MNHEY, CDR2 SMNVEV (reference sequence). J gave up 4 bases and V 0 bases, and 3 bases lay outside the gene matches. The CDR3 spans 15 residues.

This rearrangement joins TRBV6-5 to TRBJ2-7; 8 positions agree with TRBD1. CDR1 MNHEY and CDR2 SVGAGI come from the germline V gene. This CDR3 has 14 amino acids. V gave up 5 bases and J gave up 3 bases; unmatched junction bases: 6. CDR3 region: CASSPADRDYEQYF. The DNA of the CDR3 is TGTGCCAGCAGTCCCGCGGACAGGGACTACGAGCAGTACTTC.

The CDR3, as DNA: TGTGCCAGCTCACTATACCAGGGCGTCGACAATGAGCAGTTCTTC. It translates to CASSLYQGVDNEQFF. The chain links TRBV18 to TRBJ2-1; D possibly corresponds to TRBD1 (5 bases). V was pared by 4 bases and J by 5 bases, with 15 bases between. The CDR3 contains 15 residues. CDR1 KGHSH and CDR2 LQKENI come from the germline V gene.

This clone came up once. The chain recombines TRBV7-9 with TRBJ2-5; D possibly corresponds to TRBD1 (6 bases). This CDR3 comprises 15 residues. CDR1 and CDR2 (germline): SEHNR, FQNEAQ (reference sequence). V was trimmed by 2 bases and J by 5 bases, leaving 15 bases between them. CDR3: CASSLTRGRGETQYF. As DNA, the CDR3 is TGTGCCAGCAGCTTAACCAGGGGAAGAGGGGAGACCCAGTACTTC.

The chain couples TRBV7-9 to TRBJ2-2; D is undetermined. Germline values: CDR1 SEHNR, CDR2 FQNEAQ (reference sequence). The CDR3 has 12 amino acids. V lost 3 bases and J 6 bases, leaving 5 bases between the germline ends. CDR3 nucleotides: TGTGCCAGCAGCTTCCCCGCCGGGGAGCTGTTTTTT. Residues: CASSFPAGELFF.

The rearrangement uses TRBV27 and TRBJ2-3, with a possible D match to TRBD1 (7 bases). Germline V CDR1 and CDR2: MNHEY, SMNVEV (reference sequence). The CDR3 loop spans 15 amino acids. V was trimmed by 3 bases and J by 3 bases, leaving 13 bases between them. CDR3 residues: CASSFQGGATDTQYF. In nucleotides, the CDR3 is TGTGCCAGCAGTTTTCAGGGGGGCGCGACAGATACGCAGTATTTT.

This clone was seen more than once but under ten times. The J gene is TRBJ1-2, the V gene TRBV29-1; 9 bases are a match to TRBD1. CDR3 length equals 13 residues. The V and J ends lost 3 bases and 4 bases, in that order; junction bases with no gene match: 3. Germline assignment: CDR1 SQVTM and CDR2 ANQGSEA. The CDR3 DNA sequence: TGCAGCGTTGACCGGACAGGGGCCTATGGCTACACCTTC. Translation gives CSVDRTGAYGYTF.

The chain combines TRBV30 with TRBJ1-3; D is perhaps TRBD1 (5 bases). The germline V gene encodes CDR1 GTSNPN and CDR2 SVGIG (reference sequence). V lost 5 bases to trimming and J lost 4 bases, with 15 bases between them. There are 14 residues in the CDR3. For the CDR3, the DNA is TGTGCCTGGGGGGCCGGCGGCTCCGGAAACACCATATATTTT. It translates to CAWGAGGSGNTIYF.

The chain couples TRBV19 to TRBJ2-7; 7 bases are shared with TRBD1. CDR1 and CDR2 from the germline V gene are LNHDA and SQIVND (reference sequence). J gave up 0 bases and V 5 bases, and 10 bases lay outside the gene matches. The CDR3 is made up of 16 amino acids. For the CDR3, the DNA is TGTGCCAGTAGTGGGGGCACAGGGGTTTACTCCTACGAGCAGTACTTC. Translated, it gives CASSGGTGVYSYEQYF.

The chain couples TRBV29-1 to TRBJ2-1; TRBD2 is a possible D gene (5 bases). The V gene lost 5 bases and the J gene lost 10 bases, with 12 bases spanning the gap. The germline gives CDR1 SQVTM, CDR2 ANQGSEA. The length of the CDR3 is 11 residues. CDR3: CSVSPGLEQFF. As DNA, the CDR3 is TGCAGCGTTTCGCCCGGACTGGAGCAGTTCTTC.

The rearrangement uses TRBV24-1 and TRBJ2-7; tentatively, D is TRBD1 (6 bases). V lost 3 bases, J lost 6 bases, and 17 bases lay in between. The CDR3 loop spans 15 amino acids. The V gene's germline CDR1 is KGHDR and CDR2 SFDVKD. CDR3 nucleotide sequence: TGTGCCACCAGTGATCCAGGGGCACGGTCAGGCGAGCAGTACTTC. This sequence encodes CATSDPGARSGEQYF.

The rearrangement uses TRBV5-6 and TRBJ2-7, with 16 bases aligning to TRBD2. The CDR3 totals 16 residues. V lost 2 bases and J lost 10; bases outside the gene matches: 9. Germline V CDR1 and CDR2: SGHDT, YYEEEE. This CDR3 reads CASSFSIGTSGGEQYF. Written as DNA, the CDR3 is TGTGCCAGCAGCTTTTCTATTGGGACTAGCGGGGGGGAACAGTACTTC.

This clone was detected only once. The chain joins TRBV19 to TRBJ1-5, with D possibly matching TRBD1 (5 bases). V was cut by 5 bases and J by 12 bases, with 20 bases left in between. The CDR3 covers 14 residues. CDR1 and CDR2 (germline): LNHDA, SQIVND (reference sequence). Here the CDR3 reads CASSVDSTLLFQHF. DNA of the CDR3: TGTGCCAGTAGTGTCGACAGCACCCTCCTGTTCCAGCATTTT.

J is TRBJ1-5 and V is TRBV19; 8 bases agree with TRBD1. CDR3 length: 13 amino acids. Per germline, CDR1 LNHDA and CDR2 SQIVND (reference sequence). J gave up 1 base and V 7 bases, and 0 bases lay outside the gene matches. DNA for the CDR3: TGTGCCAGTAACAGGGGGAGCAATCAGCCCCAGCATTTT. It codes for CASNRGSNQPQHF.

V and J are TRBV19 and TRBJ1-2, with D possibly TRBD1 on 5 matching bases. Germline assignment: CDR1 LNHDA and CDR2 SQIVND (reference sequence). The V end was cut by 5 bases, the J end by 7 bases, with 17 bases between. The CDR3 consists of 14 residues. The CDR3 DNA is TGTGCCAGTAGTCCCATCGACAGATTTAGTGGCTACACCTTC. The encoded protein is CASSPIDRFSGYTF.

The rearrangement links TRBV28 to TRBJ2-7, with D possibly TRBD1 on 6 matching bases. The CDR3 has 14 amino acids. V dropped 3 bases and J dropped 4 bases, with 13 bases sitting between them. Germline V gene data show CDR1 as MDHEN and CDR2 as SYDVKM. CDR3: CASSFGGLGYEQYF. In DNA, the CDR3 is TGTGCCAGCAGTTTTGGGGGCTTGGGGTACGAGCAGTACTTC.

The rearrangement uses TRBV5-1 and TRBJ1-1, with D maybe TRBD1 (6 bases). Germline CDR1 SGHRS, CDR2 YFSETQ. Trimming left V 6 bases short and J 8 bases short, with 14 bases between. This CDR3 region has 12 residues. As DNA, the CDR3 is TGCGCCAGCAAGGGGGGGACCCCAGAAGCTTTCTTT. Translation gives CASKGGTPEAFF.

CDR3 sequence (DNA): TGTGCCAGCAGCTTGTACCTGGGACAGGGGATCACTGAAGCTTTCTTT. Translation gives CASSLYLGQGITEAFF. This chain uses TRBV5-5 with TRBJ1-1; 10 bases agree with TRBD1. The trim removed 1 base at V and 4 bases at J, leaving 7 bases unmatched. The germline V gene encodes CDR1 SGHKS and CDR2 YYEKEE (reference sequence). The length of the CDR3 is 16 residues.

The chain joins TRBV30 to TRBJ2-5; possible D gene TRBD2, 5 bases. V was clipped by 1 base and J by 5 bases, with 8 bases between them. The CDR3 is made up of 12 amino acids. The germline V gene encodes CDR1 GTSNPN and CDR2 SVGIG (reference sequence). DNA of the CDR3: TGTGCCTGGAGTGCGGGGTCGGAGACCCAGTACTTC. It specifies CAWSAGSETQYF.